This T cell receptor beta chain was recovered during a study of cytomegalovirus exposure and HLA in healthy donors. In the PCR, 60 Vbeta and 13 Jbeta primers were used. The method was immunoSEQ multiplex PCR; TCRdb's version includes in-frame clones alone and lacks a portion of them. The data show around 97,000 clones, with roughly four fifths seen just once and approximately 5.4% held by the top ten. The TCR was taken from a man aged 40-49 years in good health and CMV-seropositive. The sample comprised PBMCs.

The CDR3 coding sequence is TGTGCCAGCAGCTTACTCCCTCCGGGACTAGCGGAGGCCTACGAGCAGTACTTC. Translating gives CASSLLPPGLAEAYEQYF. The chain employs TRBV7-9 and TRBJ2-7; 11 nucleotides match TRBD2. Losses at the gene ends were 2 bases for V and 2 bases for J; bases not matched to a gene: 11. The CDR3 runs 18 residues. The V gene's germline CDR1 is SEHNR and CDR2 FQNEAQ (reference sequence). Looking up the rest from reference TRBV7-9 and TRBJ2-7 gives the full variable domain: DTGVSQNPRHKITKRGQNVTFRCDPISEHNRLYWYRQTLGQGPEFLTYFQNEAQLEKSRLLSDRFSAERPKGSFSTLEIQRTEQGDSAMYLCASSLLPPGLAEAYEQYFGPGTRLTVT.